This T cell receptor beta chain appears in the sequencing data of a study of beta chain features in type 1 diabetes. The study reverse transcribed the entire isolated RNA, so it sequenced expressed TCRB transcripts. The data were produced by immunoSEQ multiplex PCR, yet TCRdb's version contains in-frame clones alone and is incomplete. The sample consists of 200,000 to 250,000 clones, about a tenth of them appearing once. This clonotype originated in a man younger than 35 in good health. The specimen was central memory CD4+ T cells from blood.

In DNA, the CDR3 is TGTGCCACCAGCAGAGATCAACGCCAGGGGCGAGGGACCCAGTACTTC. It is translated as CATSRDQRQGRGTQYF. This rearrangement joins TRBV15 to TRBJ2-5, with D possibly matching TRBD1 (6 bases). Germline-derived CDR1 and CDR2 are LNHNV and YYDKDF (reference sequence). V gave up 0 bases and J gave up 7 bases, with 18 bases separating them. The CDR3 consists of 16 residues.